This T cell receptor beta chain appears in the sequencing data of a study of persistence of HIV-infected CD4 T cells. Overall study context: Isolated cells were CMV- and HIV-1 Gag-responding CD4+ T cells.

Germline CDR1 and CDR2: SGHRS and YFSETQ. There are 17 residues in the CDR3. V was clipped by 4 bases and J by 0 bases, with 17 bases between them. This was the immunoSEQ version 4 assay in survey mode. TCRdb keeps only in-frame clones here, not all; method: immunoSEQ multiplex PCR. Of about 40,000 clones in the sample, 78% were seen once. Turning to this clone: Antigen unknown.

Cells were stimulated with overlapping HIV-1 Gag 15-mer peptides. CD40L/CD69 double-negative CD45RO-high memory CD4+ T cells were collected. The clonotype originates from an adult man with HIV who was CMV-seropositive. The source material was CD4+ T cells sorted from PBMCs after approximately 20-hour stimulation, sampled from a patient who received antiretroviral therapy. The rearrangement joins TRBV5-1 to TRBJ1-3, with TRBD1 as a possible D gene (6 bases). The chain's CDR3 is CASSPQRGAFSGNTIYF. CDR3 DNA: TGCGCCAGCAGCCCACAGCGGGGGGCCTTCTCTGGAAACACCATATATTTT.